A single sample is the source of the 6 T cell receptor beta chains below, sequenced in a study of identical twins listed by TCRdb under 2016. Library method: 5' RACE. These reads were obtained on an Illumina HiSeq 2000. TCRdb redid the processing of the public reads, applying fastp at Q25 and MiXCR, and retained in-frame beta chains. CDR3 protein duplicates are merged, each entry listing the most common genes and DNA. This sample lists more than 1.5 million distinct CDR3 sequences; roughly a third were detected once. The ten largest clones add up to 0.27% of the sample. Input material: cord blood. The receptors shown here come from a newborn girl in good health.

This clonotype appeared a single time. Germline is not matched at one junction end, which may reflect a read error. The chain employs TRBV6-1 and TRBJ1-4, with TRBD1 as a possible D gene (5 bases). The CDR3 length is 16 residues. The germline V gene has CDR1 MNHNS and CDR2 SASEGT. The CDR3 nucleotides read TGTGCCAGCAGTGAAGCGCTGGGCAGGGCTAACGAAAAACTGTTTTTT. Translated: CASSEALGRANEKLFF.

In its sample, this clonotype was seen a few times. The J gene is TRBJ1-1, the V gene TRBV20-1; D is unclear. The germline gives CDR1 DFQATT, CDR2 SNEGSKA (reference sequence). V was cut by 2 bases and J by 1 base, with 11 bases left in between. The length of the CDR3 is 14 residues. The CDR3 spells CSARSLTGNTEAFF. In nucleotides, the CDR3 is TGCAGTGCTAGATCCCTGACGGGGAACACTGAAGCTTTCTTT.

This clonotype has a single count. This chain connects TRBV19 to TRBJ1-5; D ambiguous. The CDR3 has 13 amino acids. V lost 6 bases, J lost 3 bases, and 9 bases lay in between. Germline V gene lookup returns CDR1 LNHDA and CDR2 SQIVND (reference sequence). This chain's CDR3 is CASRRASNQPQHF. The CDR3 region has the DNA TGTGCCAGTAGACGGGCCTCCAATCAGCCCCAGCATTTT.

The V and J genes are TRBV2 and TRBJ1-2; TRBD1 might be the D (5 bases). The germline V gene has CDR1 SNHLY and CDR2 FYNNEI. V was shortened by 4 bases and J by 0 bases, with 9 bases between the two germline ends. The CDR3 is made up of 14 amino acids. CDR3 in amino acids: CASSGTNANYGYTF. CDR3 DNA: TGTGCCAGCAGTGGGACAAACGCTAACTATGGCTACACCTTC.

Concerning this clonotype: A junction boundary mismatches the germline segment, possibly from a read error. The chain joins TRBV3-1 to TRBJ2-3; 8 bases are a match to TRBD2. Germline-derived CDR1 and CDR2 are LGHDT and YNNKEL (reference sequence). CDR3 size: 14 residues. CDR3 sequence reads: CASSYRLASDMQYF. The CDR3 bases are TGTGCCAGCAGCTACCGACTAGCGTCAGATATGCAGTATTTT.

A few counts support this clonotype. The chain carries TRBV3-1 and TRBJ1-2; no clear D gene. V lost 2 bases and J lost 8, with 6 bases in between. CDR3 size: 11 residues. The germline V gene has CDR1 LGHDT and CDR2 YNNKEL (reference sequence). Written as DNA, the CDR3 is TGTGCCAGCAGCCAAAGGAGCGGCTACACCTTC. Translating gives CASSQRSGYTF.